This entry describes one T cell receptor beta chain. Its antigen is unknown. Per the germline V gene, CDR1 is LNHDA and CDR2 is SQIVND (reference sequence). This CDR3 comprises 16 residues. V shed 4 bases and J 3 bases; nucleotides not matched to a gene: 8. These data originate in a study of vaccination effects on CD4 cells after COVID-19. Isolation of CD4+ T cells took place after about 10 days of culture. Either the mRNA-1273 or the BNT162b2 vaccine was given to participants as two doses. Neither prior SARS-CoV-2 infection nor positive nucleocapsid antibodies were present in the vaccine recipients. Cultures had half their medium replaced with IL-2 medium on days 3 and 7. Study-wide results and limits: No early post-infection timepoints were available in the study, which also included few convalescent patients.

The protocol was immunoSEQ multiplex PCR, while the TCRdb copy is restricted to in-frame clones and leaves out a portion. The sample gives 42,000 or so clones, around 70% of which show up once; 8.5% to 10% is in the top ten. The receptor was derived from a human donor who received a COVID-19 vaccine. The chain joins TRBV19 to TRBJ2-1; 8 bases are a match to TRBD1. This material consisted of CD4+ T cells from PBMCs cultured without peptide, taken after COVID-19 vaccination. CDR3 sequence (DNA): TGTGCCAGTAGTACCGACAGGGGATTCCTCTACAATGAGCAGTTCTTC. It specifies CASSTDRGFLYNEQFF.